The present T cell receptor beta chain was sequenced within a study of T cell changes during pregnancy in multiple sclerosis. The repertoire was sequenced with immunoSEQ multiplex PCR; TCRdb's copy has only in-frame clones and lacks some. The data show 75,000 to 100,000 clones, with about 91% seen just once and more than 2% held by the top ten. The TCR sequence derives from a female donor in good health, enrolled as a control in a pregnancy study. The sample consisted of peripheral blood, taken after pregnancy.

DNA of the CDR3: TGTGCCAGCAGTACGACACGGAGGACGATCACTGAAGCTTTCTTT. It yields the protein CASSTTRRTITEAFF. This chain links TRBV6-5 with TRBJ1-1; no firm D call. The germline V gene encodes CDR1 MNHEY and CDR2 SVGAGI. The CDR3 runs 15 residues. The V end was cut by 5 bases, the J end by 4 bases, with 17 bases between.